One sample yielded the 15 T cell receptor beta chains listed below, sequenced in a study of T cell repertoires in cytomegalovirus infection. Their target antigens are unknown. TCRdb re-derived calls from the reads in MiXCR, one entry per CDR3 protein. This sample carries around 540,000 distinct CDR3 sequences, roughly a third of them seen once, and the ten largest clones take roughly 15%. Here the sequenced sample was cultured PBMCs, taken from culture after CMV antigen stimulation. The receptor set was obtained from a human donor in good health (CMV status not recorded). Some clones in this sample may be carry-over from other donors' samples.

This clonotype was counted many times. The chain links TRBV7-7 to TRBJ2-6, with 9 bases matching TRBD2. CDR1 and CDR2 from the germline V gene are SSHAT and FNYEAQ (reference sequence). V shed 5 bases and J 3 bases; nucleotides not matched to a gene: 8. The CDR3 is 17 amino acids. The chain's CDR3 is CASSHPIAGVGANVLTF. Here the CDR3 DNA reads TGTGCCAGCAGCCACCCCATAGCGGGAGTTGGGGCCAACGTCCTGACTTTC.

The chain combines TRBV6-5 with TRBJ2-7; D tentatively reads TRBD1 or TRBD2 (5 bases each). This CDR3 is 15 amino acids long. The V and J ends lost 0 bases and 4 bases respectively, with 13 bases between them. The germline gives CDR1 MNHEY, CDR2 SVGAGI. In DNA, the CDR3 is TGTGCCAGCAGTTACTCAGGGGACCCTGCATACGAGCAGTACGTC. This encodes CASSYSGDPAYEQYV.

The sample holds many counts of this clonotype. The genes are TRBV7-2 and TRBJ2-7, with a possible D match to TRBD2 (6 bases). CDR3 length: 15 residues. The germline CDR1 and CDR2 sequences are SGHTA and FQGNSA. V lost 0 bases and J 0 bases, leaving 9 bases between the germline ends. The CDR3 spells CASSLAGGSSYEQYF. CDR3 nucleotides: TGTGCCAGCAGCTTAGCGGGAGGAAGCTCCTACGAGCAGTACTTC.

Comment on this clonotype: Germline and junction disagree at one end, which may indicate a read error. CDR3 region: CASSQVEEFIMPDTEAFF. CDR3 DNA: TGCGCCAGCAGTCAAGTAGAGGAGTTTATCATGCCCGACACTGAAGCTTTCTTT. The chain joins TRBV4-1 to TRBJ1-1; D unresolved. Germline V lookup: CDR1 MGHRA, CDR2 YSYEKL. The CDR3 has 18 amino acids.

This clonotype was seen more than once but under ten times. The chain combines TRBV7-4 with TRBJ1-1; D call uncertain. V lost 4 bases, J lost 4 bases, and 7 bases lay in between. Germline V gene sequence: CDR1 SGHVT, CDR2 SQSDAQ. This CDR3 spans 12 amino acids. The CDR3 region is CASSSLGTEAFF. CDR3 bases: TGTGCCAGCAGCTCTCTGGGCACTGAAGCTTTCTTT. Combining the CDR3 with reference TRBV7-4 and TRBJ1-1 gives the whole variable domain GAGVSQSPRYKVAKRGRDVALRCDSISGHVTLYWYRQTLGQGSEVLTYSQSDAQRDKSGRPSGRFSAERPERSVSTLKIQRTEQGDSAVYLCASSSLGTEAFFGQGTRLTVV.

This clonotype was found a few times. V gene TRBV29-1 combines with J gene TRBJ2-1; D is perhaps TRBD2 (6 bases). V shed 6 bases and J shed 1 base, with 13 bases lying between them. The CDR3 consists of 14 residues. Germline V gene sequence: CDR1 SQVTM, CDR2 ANQGSEA. The CDR3 here is CSVKLAGSYNEQFF. In nucleotides, the CDR3 is TGCAGCGTCAAACTAGCTGGATCCTACAATGAGCAGTTCTTC.

This chain joins TRBV11-2 and TRBJ2-1; a possible D gene is TRBD1 (5 bases). CDR3 size: 16 residues. Germline V lookup: CDR1 SGHAT, CDR2 FQNNGV. V was pared by 5 bases and J by 2 bases, with 16 bases between. As DNA, the CDR3 is TGTGCCAGCAGCCTGATGGGGCAGACCCCCTACAATGAGCAGTTCTTC. It yields the protein CASSLMGQTPYNEQFF.

The chain combines TRBV12-3 or TRBV12-4 with TRBJ2-1; D unclear. There are 12 residues in the CDR3. V was shortened by 3 bases and J by 9 bases, with 9 bases between the two germline ends. As DNA, the CDR3 is TGTGCCAGCAGTTTGGAGTTCGGTGAGCAGTTCTTC. The encoded protein is CASSLEFGEQFF.

This rearrangement joins TRBV12-3 or TRBV12-4 to TRBJ1-2; D is possibly TRBD1 (5 bases). Trimming removed 7 bases at V and 8 bases at J, with 17 bases between. The length of the CDR3 is 13 residues. Here the CDR3 DNA reads TGTGCCAGCACCCTAGGACATTCAGGGGGCTACACCTTC. Protein product: CASTLGHSGGYTF.

This clonotype appeared a few times. This sequence joins TRBV5-6 and TRBJ2-1; weak D call: TRBD1 (6 bases). CDR3 length equals 15 residues. V dropped 0 bases and J dropped 4 bases, with 11 bases sitting between them. Germline V gives CDR1 SGHDT, CDR2 YYEEEE. The CDR3 DNA reads as TGTGCCAGCAGCTTGGGGAACACAGGGTACAATGAGCAGTTCTTC. It codes for CASSLGNTGYNEQFF.

Many counts were recorded for this clonotype. The chain is built from TRBV7-2 and TRBJ1-1; D unclear. The CDR3 has 13 residues. V was trimmed by 1 base and J by 11 bases, leaving 14 bases between them. Germline V gene data show CDR1 as SGHTA and CDR2 as FQGNSA. CDR3 in amino acids: CASSLGLVRAAFF. For the CDR3, the DNA is TGTGCCAGCAGCTTAGGTCTCGTACGGGCCGCTTTCTTT.

This clonotype was seen a few times. This chain joins TRBV4-1 and TRBJ1-1; D unresolved. V lost 1 base and J lost 1, with 10 bases in between. The length of the CDR3 is 15 residues. CDR1 is MGHRA, CDR2 YSYEKL, per germline. DNA for the CDR3: TGCGCCAGCAGCCAAGGCCGCTGGACGAACACTGAAGCTTTCTTT. It yields the protein CASSQGRWTNTEAFF.

The chain joins TRBV7-6 to TRBJ2-3; 7 nucleotides line up with TRBD2. Germline V CDR1 and CDR2: SGHVS, FNYEAQ. This CDR3 has 17 residues. After removal of 1 base from V and 0 bases from J, the junction contained 7 bases not matched to a gene. The CDR3 nucleotides are TGTGCCAGCAGCTTAGACGGGGAGGGGATTAGCACAGATACGCAGTATTTT. This encodes CASSLDGEGISTDTQYF.

The V gene is TRBV4-3, the J gene TRBJ1-5; D is undetermined. From germline, CDR1 is LGHNA and CDR2 YSLEER. The CDR3 extends over 14 amino acids. Trimming removed 1 base at V and 3 bases at J, with 7 bases between. The CDR3 loop is CASSQVQVNQPQHF. The DNA of the CDR3 is TGCGCCAGCAGCCAAGTCCAGGTCAATCAGCCCCAGCATTTT.

The V gene is TRBV10-3, the J gene TRBJ1-6; a possible D gene is TRBD1 (6 bases). The ends were cut back, 0 bases at V and 15 bases at J, with 9 bases in the middle. The CDR3 is 12 amino acids. Germline lookup yields CDR1 ENHRY and CDR2 SYGVKD. Here the CDR3 reads CAISESTGNLHF. CDR3 bases: TGTGCCATCAGTGAGTCAACAGGGAACCTCCACTTT.